This paragraph reports one TCR beta chain. As handled by the study authors: Amplified reference gene primers provided the basis for estimating nucleated cell counts. Some clones are missing from TCRdb's copy, which holds only in-frame ones; the method was immunoSEQ multiplex PCR. V and J calls and clone size are those listed in that table; D and trimming were worked out from the DNA. The data contain under 140,000 clones, roughly four fifths of them singletons. This record comes from a study of blood T cell repertoires in COVID-19. The wider study: Some COVID-19 samples were acute and others convalescent; all came from the United States, Italy and Spain. PBMCs, B-cell-depleted T cells, or T cells were the source of the cDNA or gDNA that made up the material.

Germline CDR1 and CDR2: SGHTA and FQGNSA. V was pared by 3 bases and J by 4 bases, with 2 bases of the junction left unmatched. The CDR3 is 15 residues long. Sequencing used peripheral blood. This receptor was obtained from a woman in her sixties with acute or convalescent COVID-19. V is TRBV7-2 and J is TRBJ2-3, with 12 bases matching TRBD2. CDR3 in amino acids: CASSFLAGGSDTQYF. CDR3 DNA sequence: TGTGCCAGCAGCTTTCTAGCGGGGGGGTCAGATACGCAGTATTTT.